The 8 T cell receptor beta chains listed next were all sequenced from one sample in a study of post-analysis software for immune sequencing data. Study results and caveats: Higher frequency in patients than in controls was seen for several TRBV segments, with TRBV5-6, TRBV5-1 and TRBV20-1 among them.

Every TCR beta cDNA library bore unique molecular identifiers. In TCRdb, the PCR reads were re-called with MiXCR into one record per CDR3 protein. The sample carries approximately 660,000 distinct CDR3 sequences, approximately 60% recorded once. These receptors have no identified antigens. The sequenced sample consisted of blood. Receptor source: a girl aged 2 to 10 with multiple sclerosis.

This CDR3 is CSARLATYNEQFF. CDR3 DNA: TGCAGCGCCCGACTAGCGACTTACAATGAGCAGTTCTTC. The chain joins TRBV29-1 to TRBJ2-1; TRBD2 matches 8 bases. The CDR3 loop spans 13 amino acids. J lost 4 bases, V lost 7 bases, and 6 bases had no gene match. Germline V CDR1 and CDR2: SQVTM, ANQGSEA.

The V and J genes are TRBV5-1 and TRBJ2-1; D call uncertain. The V end was cut by 0 bases, the J end by 0 bases, with 10 bases between. Germline CDR1 and CDR2: SGHRS and YFSETQ. This CDR3 contains 16 residues. The CDR3: CASSLGGTSSYNEQFF. The CDR3 region has the DNA TGCGCCAGCAGCTTGGGGGGTACAAGCTCCTACAATGAGCAGTTCTTC. The full variable domain, rest sourced from reference TRBV5-1 and TRBJ2-1, is KAGVTQTPRYLIKTRGQQVTLSCSPISGHRSVSWYQQTPGQGLQFLFEYFSETQRNKGNFPGRFSGRQFSNSRSEMNVSTLELGDSALYLCASSLGGTSSYNEQFFGPGTRLTVL.

The chain recombines TRBV23-1 with TRBJ2-4; D uncertain. TRBV23-1 is reported as an ORF; its role is uncertain. V shed 3 bases and J shed 4 bases, with 16 bases lying between them. This CDR3 contains 16 residues. CDR3 sequence: CASSQHLWTRKNIQYF. The CDR3 DNA follows: TGCGCCAGCAGTCAGCACCTTTGGACGAGGAAAAACATTCAGTACTTC.

This rearrangement joins TRBV5-1 to TRBJ2-3, with D unclear. V dropped 0 bases and J dropped 4 bases, with 6 bases sitting between them. Germline V gene lookup returns CDR1 SGHRS and CDR2 YFSETQ. The CDR3 loop spans 13 amino acids. CDR3 DNA: TGCGCCAGCAGCTTGGCTAACCCAGATACGCAGTATTTT. Protein product: CASSLANPDTQYF. Looking up the rest from reference TRBV5-1 and TRBJ2-3 gives the full variable domain: KAGVTQTPRYLIKTRGQQVTLSCSPISGHRSVSWYQQTPGQGLQFLFEYFSETQRNKGNFPGRFSGRQFSNSRSEMNVSTLELGDSALYLCASSLANPDTQYFGPGTRLTVL.

The chain combines TRBV6-4 with TRBJ2-1; no clear D. The V gene lost 3 bases and the J gene lost 4 bases, with 10 bases spanning the gap. The CDR3 consists of 14 residues. Germline CDR1 reads MRHNA; CDR2 reads SNTAGT. The CDR3 sequence: CASSDSEVYNEQFF. CDR3 in DNA: TGTGCCAGCAGTGATTCGGAAGTTTACAATGAGCAGTTCTTC.

Only one count was recorded for this clonotype. The gene calls are TRBV5-5 and TRBJ2-1, with 10 bases matching TRBD1. Germline loops: CDR1 SGHKS, CDR2 YYEKEE (reference sequence). The CDR3 is made up of 17 amino acids. V lost 2 bases to trimming and J lost 5 bases; unmatched junction nucleotides: 10. In DNA form, the CDR3 reads TGTGCCAGCAGCTTCGGGGTGGTGGGGACAGGGGACAATGAGCAGTTCTTC. This encodes CASSFGVVGTGDNEQFF.

Here the CDR3 DNA reads TGTGCCAGCAGTCCGTTTAGCTACAATGAGCAGTTCTTC. Translation: CASSPFSYNEQFF. The rearrangement uses TRBV2 and TRBJ2-1; the D is unclear. V was pared by 5 bases and J by 3 bases, with 8 bases between. The CDR3 contains 13 residues. Germline V gene lookup returns CDR1 SNHLY and CDR2 FYNNEI.

The gene calls are TRBV29-1 and TRBJ1-6; possibly TRBD1 for D (5 bases). Germline lookup yields CDR1 SQVTM and CDR2 ANQGSEA. Trimming stripped 3 bases from V and 1 base from J, with 25 bases between. The CDR3 is 20 residues long. CDR3 loop: CSVESIPGRGWKSYNSPLHF. As DNA, the CDR3 is TGCAGCGTTGAGAGCATACCGGGACGGGGGTGGAAGTCCTATAATTCACCCCTCCACTTT.